The rows below give T cell receptor beta chains drawn from one sample of a study of blood T cell repertoires in COVID-19. Measured with immunoSEQ multiplex PCR; TCRdb has only the in-frame clones, and not every one. The table shows around 87,000 clones, with around 90% occurring only once. The sample consisted of peripheral blood. The receptors come from a human donor with active COVID-19. The donor label of this sample is uncertain. Both conserved end residues are part of each CDR3. A D gene is named only where the DNA matches it firmly. Clone size is not always given. Where it is, it says once, few, many or a class for expanded clones.

>TRBV9|TRBJ1-2|-|-
TGTGCCAGCAGGATCCCGGGGTCCGGTGGCTACACCTTC
CASRIPGSGGYTF
>TRBV5-5|TRBJ2-7|-|-
TGTGCCAGCAGTCTGGGGCAGGGGATAGCCTACGAGCAGTACTTC
CASSLGQGIAYEQYF
>TRBV2|TRBJ2-1|-|-
TGTGCCAGCAGTGAAGTGTCGGGGGGCCTGGGCAATGAGCAGTTCTTC
CASSEVSGGLGNEQFF
>TRBV5-1|TRBJ1-1|-|-
TGCGCCAGCAGCTTGGAGGGGCAGGGTCTTGGTGAAGCTTTCTTT
CASSLEGQGLGEAFF
>TRBV7-8|TRBJ2-2|-|-
TGTGCCAGCAGCTTAAGGGCAGGGGCGAACACCGGGGAGCTGTTTTTT
CASSLRAGANTGELFF
>TRBV11-2|TRBJ1-1|few|TRBD1
TGTGCCAGCAGCTTGGGGACAGGGAACACTGAAGCTTTCTTT
CASSLGTGNTEAFF
>TRBV7-8|TRBJ2-1|-|TRBD2
TGTGCCAGCAGCTTAGGCGGGGGGGCCTCCAATGAGCAGTTCTTC
CASSLGGGASNEQFF
>TRBV14|TRBJ2-2|-|-
TGTGCCAGCAGCCAAGAACTGACCGGGGAGCTGTTTTTT
CASSQELTGELFF
>TRBV30|TRBJ1-1|-|TRBD1
TGTGCCTGGACTAAACAGGGGGTTGGGGCTGAAGCTTTCTTT
CAWTKQGVGAEAFF
>TRBV5-4|TRBJ1-2|-|-
TGTGCCAGCAGCTTGGCCGGGAGACCCGAATATAAGCATGGCTACACCTTC
CASSLAGRPEYKHGYTF
>TRBV14|TRBJ1-1|-|-
TGTGCCAGCAGCCAAGATTGGGAGGGGCCGCGTGAAGCTTTCTTT
CASSQDWEGPREAFF
>TRBV28|TRBJ1-1|-|-
TGTGCCAGCAGTCCGACGGGAGCCATGAACACTGAAGCTTTCTTT
CASSPTGAMNTEAFF
>TRBV11-3|TRBJ2-7|-|TRBD1
TGTGCCAGCACCCAGACAGGGATTTACGACGAGCAGTACTTC
CASTQTGIYDEQYF
>TRBV2|TRBJ1-5|once|TRBD1
TGTGCCAGCAGTCAAGACAGGGGGGCAGGGAGCAATCAGCCCCAGCATTTT
CASSQDRGAGSNQPQHF
>TRBV30|TRBJ2-1|-|-
TGTGCCTGGAGTTCCCCGGGTCCCCTACCAGAGCAGTTCTTC
CAWSSPGPLPEQFF
>TRBV5-1|TRBJ1-3|-|-
TGCGCCAGCAGCACCGGGGGGTCCCACAGTGGAAACACCATATATTTT
CASSTGGSHSGNTIYF
>TRBV18|TRBJ2-2|-|-
TGTGCCAGCTCTTCTTTAGGGACTGGCGCATCGAACACCGGGGAGCTGTTTTTT
CASSSLGTGASNTGELFF
>TRBV3-1/TRBV3-2|TRBJ1-3|-|-
TGTGCCAGCAGCCCAATCCACTCTGGAAACACCATATATTTT
CASSPIHSGNTIYF
>TRBV11-3|TRBJ2-2|once|-
TGTGCCAGCAGCTTAGTCAGGGACTCCGGGGAGCTGTTTTTT
CASSLVRDSGELFF
>TRBV9|TRBJ1-1|-|-
TGTGCCAGCAGCCTGGTACAGACCAACACTGAAGCTTTCTTT
CASSLVQTNTEAFF
>TRBV28|TRBJ1-1|-|-
TGTGCCAGCAGTGCAACAGGGCAGAACACTGAAGCTTTCTTT
CASSATGQNTEAFF
>TRBV30|TRBJ2-1|once|TRBD1
TGTGCCTGGGACGGGACAGGGTCTTACAATGAGCAGTTCTTC
CAWDGTGSYNEQFF
>TRBV9|TRBJ1-6|-|-
TGTGCCAGCAGCCCTACCGGACTGGGAAATTCACCCCTCCACTTT
CASSPTGLGNSPLHF
>TRBV4-2|TRBJ2-2|-|TRBD2
TGTGCCAGCAGCCCAAGAAGCGGGGCCACCGGGGAGCTGTTTTTT
CASSPRSGATGELFF
>TRBV9|TRBJ2-5|-|TRBD2
TGTGCCAGCAGCCCATCGACTAGCGGGGGGGCCAATTACCAAGAGACCCAGTACTTC
CASSPSTSGGANYQETQYF
>TRBV5-4|TRBJ2-3|-|-
TGTGCCAGCAGCCAAACAGGGATACCCACAGATACGCAGTATTTT
CASSQTGIPTDTQYF
>TRBV2|TRBJ1-3|-|-
TGTGCCAGCAGTGATCGGCGGCGCTCTGGAAACACCATATATTTT
CASSDRRRSGNTIYF
>TRBV7-9|TRBJ1-1|-|-
TGTGCCAGCAGCTTAGACTCGAACACTGAAGCTTTCTTT
CASSLDSNTEAFF
>TRBV7-9|TRBJ1-4|-|-
TGTGCCAGCAGCTCCCCACATAATGAAAAACTGTTTTTT
CASSSPHNEKLFF
>TRBV19|TRBJ2-7|-|-
TGTGCCAGTAGTATAGTCCACAGTAACCACTACGAGCAGTACTTC
CASSIVHSNHYEQYF
>TRBV5-4|TRBJ2-5|-|-
TGTGCCAGCAGCGCAGCAGGGTTGACCGGGGGGACCCAGTACTTC
CASSAAGLTGGTQYF
>TRBV9|TRBJ2-1|-|TRBD2
TGTGCCAGCAGCGCCGGGACTAGCGTATACAATGAGCAGTTCTTC
CASSAGTSVYNEQFF
>TRBV7-4|TRBJ1-2|-|-
TGTGCCAGCAGCTTTCCTCCTATACAGGTTTTCTATGGCTACACCTTC
CASSFPPIQVFYGYTF
>TRBV5-4|TRBJ2-3|-|TRBD2
TGTGCCAGCAGCGGTGGACTAGCGGGGGTTACAGATACGCAGTATTTT
CASSGGLAGVTDTQYF
>TRBV7-2|TRBJ1-3|once|TRBD1
TGTGCCAGCAGCTTAGAGTACAGGGGTTTCTCTGGAAACACCATATATTTT
CASSLEYRGFSGNTIYF
>TRBV18|TRBJ2-6|-|-
TGTGCCAGCTCACCACCATTTAGGAGGCAGGGGCCGGTCGGGGCCAACGTCCTGACTTTC
CASSPPFRRQGPVGANVLTF
>TRBV7-2|TRBJ1-3|-|TRBD1
TGTGCCAGCAGCGTTGGACAGGGTCTTCTCTCTGGAAACACCATATATTTT
CASSVGQGLLSGNTIYF
>TRBV28|TRBJ1-3|once|-
TGTGCCAGCAGTTTGGGCCTCGGGGGGGGCGCTGGAAACACCATATATTTT
CASSLGLGGGAGNTIYF
>TRBV5-6|TRBJ1-6|-|TRBD1
TGTGCCAGCAGCCTAGGACAGGGCGGTGCACCCCTCCACTTT
CASSLGQGGAPLHF
>TRBV10-2|TRBJ1-2|-|-
TGCGCCAGCAGTTCGAGTCGTGGGAGTGGCTACACCTTC
CASSSSRGSGYTF
>TRBV7-2|TRBJ2-7|-|TRBD2
TGTGCCAGCAGCTCCCAGGGTCGGGGGGTGGTAGGGGAGCAGTACTTC
CASSSQGRGVVGEQYF
>TRBV6-5|TRBJ1-1|-|-
TGTGCCAGCAGTTACTCGGGGGGGATGAACACTGAAGCTTTCTTT
CASSYSGGMNTEAFF
>TRBV7-9|TRBJ2-3|once|TRBD2
TGTGCCAGCAACACGGGAGGGGCAAACCCTAGCACAGATACGCAGTATTTT
CASNTGGANPSTDTQYF
>TRBV11-2|TRBJ2-2|-|-
TGTGCCAGCAGCTTAGTAGGGGGGGTTGACACCGGGGAGCTGTTTTTT
CASSLVGGVDTGELFF
>TRBV6-5|TRBJ1-2|-|-
TGTGCCAGCAGCCGAGGCGGCACGAACTATGGCTACACCTTC
CASSRGGTNYGYTF
>TRBV7-2|TRBJ2-3|-|-
TGTGCCAGCAGCTTAGATAGCGGACACTCCACAGATACGCAGTATTTT
CASSLDSGHSTDTQYF
>TRBV27|TRBJ2-2|-|-
TGTGCCAGCAGTTCCGGGGACACCGGGGAGCTGTTTTTT
CASSSGDTGELFF